The T cell receptor beta chain described here comes from a study of tumor-infiltrating lymphocytes in primary liver carcinoma. Study at large: Productive TCRbeta read counts per sample ran from roughly 3.5 to 7 million and were similar across tissue types.

Joint extraction of RNA and DNA used about 17-30 mg of bulk tissue that was unsorted. Tumors were each sampled at five separate regions. Priming with a constant-region primer yielded TCR beta cDNA from approximately 500 ng total RNA. TCR beta libraries came from three nested multiplex PCR rounds using slightly modified ARM-PCR. The first two PCR rounds used TRBV1-TRBV30 primers with a Cbeta primer, nine to eleven cycles each. TCRdb fed the multiplex PCR reads into MiXCR, producing one record per CDR3 protein. Of around 120,000 distinct CDR3 sequences in the sample, 60% to 70% were seen once. Notes on the study in general: The proportion of top clones found throughout all five tumor regions was only about 7.5-24%. In tumor-adjacent and tumor-blood pairs, overlap was lower than in tumor region pairs.

The V end lost 2 bases, the J end lost 6 bases, and 15 bases lay between the germline ends. Germline assignment: CDR1 SGHRS and CDR2 YFSETQ. This CDR3 region has 15 residues. Turning to this clonotype: The antigen remains undetermined.

This TCR came from a woman in her sixties or seventies with primary liver carcinoma and hepatitis B virus infection. The sequencing input was liver tumor tissue from sampling region 1. This sample's subset: tumor region T1, superior pole. The rearrangement links TRBV5-1 to TRBJ2-1; D is uncertain. The CDR3 DNA sequence: TGCGCCAGCAGCTTCGTCCCTCGGTCGTTCAATGAGCAGTTCTTC. Amino acids: CASSFVPRSFNEQFF.